The next 9 T cell receptor beta chains were all read from a single sample in a study of radiation and T cells in renal cell carcinoma (dated by TCRdb to the early 2020s). Receptor amplification or capture employed the immunoSEQ multiplex PCR assay. As stored in TCRdb, this immuneACCESS dataset retains in-frame rearrangements with V and J assigned. A fraction of the clones does not appear; measured against another copy, unresolved V genes explain less than half of the discrepancy, and the remainder lacks a known reason. A total of approximately 94,000 clones appear in this sample, 70% to 85% of them only once. Approximately 6.4% of the sample rests with the top ten. The sample's time point label is to be understood as: baseline pretreatment blood. This specimen's treatment or condition label, interpreted: 15 Gy SBRT to primary tumor, nephrectomy 4 weeks later. This material consisted of blood, taken from a patient whose treatment included radiotherapy and nephrectomy. These receptors all stem from a man between 60 and 75 years old with renal cell carcinoma.

The CDR3 loop reads CASSKSSDRQETQYF. The CDR3 nucleotides read TGTGCCAGCAGCAAAAGCTCGGACAGACAAGAGACCCAGTACTTC. This chain joins TRBV5-4 and TRBJ2-5; D is perhaps TRBD1 (6 bases). V was shortened by 4 bases and J by 2 bases, with 15 bases between the two germline ends. Per germline, CDR1 SGHNT and CDR2 YYREEE (reference sequence). This CDR3 is built from 15 residues.

This clone was seen a few times. The chain couples TRBV7-3 to TRBJ2-3; tentative D call: TRBD2 (6 bases). Germline V gene sequence: CDR1 SGHTA, CDR2 FQGTGA. The CDR3 is made up of 15 amino acids. V dropped 5 bases and J dropped 0 bases, with 12 bases sitting between them. The CDR3 loop reads CASSLQGLSTDTQYF. CDR3 DNA sequence: TGTGCCAGCAGCCTTCAGGGACTTAGCACAGATACGCAGTATTTT.

The rearrangement links TRBV5-6 to TRBJ1-5, with TRBD1 identical over 7 bases. The CDR3 runs 15 residues. In germline, CDR1 is SGHDT, CDR2 YYEEEE. V trimming: 0 bases; J trimming: 5 bases; junction bases outside the gene matches: 5. The CDR3 DNA sequence: TGTGCCAGCAGCTTGGGCAGGGGGAGGTATCAGCCCCAGCATTTT. Its translation is CASSLGRGRYQPQHF. The whole variable domain, filled in from reference TRBV5-6 and TRBJ1-5, reads DAGVTQSPTHLIKTRGQQVTLRCSPKSGHDTVSWYQQALGQGPQFIFQYYEEEERQRGNFPDRFSGHQFPNYSSELNVNALLLGDSALYLCASSLGRGRYQPQHFGDGTRLSIL.

This chain connects TRBV4-1 to TRBJ2-2; TRBD2 matches at 10 bases. The CDR3 spans 16 residues. J was trimmed by 3 bases and V by 0 bases; bases with no gene match: 1. Germline values: CDR1 MGHRA, CDR2 YSYEKL. This chain's CDR3 is CASSQDLAGDTGELFF. The CDR3 nucleotides read TGCGCCAGCAGCCAAGACCTAGCGGGAGACACCGGGGAGCTGTTTTTT.

This clone was detected only once. The chain recombines TRBV5-1 with TRBJ2-5; D may correspond to TRBD1 or TRBD2 (5 bases each). The V end was cut by 4 bases, the J end by 4 bases, with 14 bases between. The CDR3 has 14 residues. Germline V gives CDR1 SGHRS, CDR2 YFSETQ. The DNA for the CDR3 is TGCGCCAGCAGCAGGGACCCCCAGGGAGAGACCCAGTACTTC. Encoded protein: CASSRDPQGETQYF.

The chain employs TRBV10-3 and TRBJ2-2; D not certain. The CDR3 contains 11 residues. Between the trimmed V and J ends, which lost 8 bases and 6 bases, there was a span of 7 bases. Germline values: CDR1 ENHRY, CDR2 SYGVKD. The CDR3 coding sequence is TGTGCCATCCAGGTCGCCGGGGAGCTGTTTTTT. Its translation: CAIQVAGELFF.

V gene TRBV19 combines with J gene TRBJ2-5, with D possibly matching TRBD2 (6 bases). V lost 3 bases and J 5 bases, leaving 25 bases between the germline ends. Germline CDR1 and CDR2: LNHDA and SQIVND (reference sequence). The CDR3 is made up of 18 amino acids. CDR3 coding DNA: TGTGCCAGTAGTATGTCTGGGAACACAGTCGGGGGACGGGAGACCCAGTACTTC. Its translation: CASSMSGNTVGGRETQYF.

This chain connects TRBV28 to TRBJ2-1; D unclear. V was clipped by 6 bases and J by 0 bases, with 6 bases between them. The CDR3 contains 13 residues. The germline CDR1 and CDR2 sequences are MDHEN and SYDVKM. The CDR3 DNA reads TGTGCCAGCAGCGGCAGCTCCTACAATGAGCAGTTCTTC. This codes for CASSGSSYNEQFF.

The chain carries TRBV5-4 and TRBJ2-1; 9 bases are a match to TRBD2. This CDR3 region has 13 residues. J lost 3 bases, V lost 5 bases, and 0 bases had no gene match. The germline CDR1 and CDR2 sequences are SGHNT and YYREEE (reference sequence). The DNA of the CDR3 is TGTGCCAGCAGACTAGCGGGCTACAATGAGCAGTTCTTC. Translated, it gives CASRLAGYNEQFF.